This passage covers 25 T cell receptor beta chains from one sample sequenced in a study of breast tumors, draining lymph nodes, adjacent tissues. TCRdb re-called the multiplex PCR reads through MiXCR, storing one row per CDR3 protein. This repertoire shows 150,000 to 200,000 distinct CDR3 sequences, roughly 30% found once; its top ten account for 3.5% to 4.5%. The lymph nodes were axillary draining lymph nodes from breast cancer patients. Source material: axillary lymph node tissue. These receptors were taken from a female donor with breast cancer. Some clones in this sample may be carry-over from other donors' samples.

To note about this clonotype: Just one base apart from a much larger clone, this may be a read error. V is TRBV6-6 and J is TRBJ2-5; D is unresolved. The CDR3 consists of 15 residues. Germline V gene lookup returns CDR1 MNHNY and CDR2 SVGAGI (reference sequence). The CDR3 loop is CTSSYGQGSWETQYF. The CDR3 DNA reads TGTACCAGCAGTTACGGTCAAGGTAGTTGGGAGACCCAGTACTTC.

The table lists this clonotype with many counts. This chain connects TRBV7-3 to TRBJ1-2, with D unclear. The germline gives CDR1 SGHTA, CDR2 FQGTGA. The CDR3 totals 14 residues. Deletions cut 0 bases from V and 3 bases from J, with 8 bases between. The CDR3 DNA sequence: TGTGCCAGCAGCTTAACAGGTCGGGACTATGGCTACACCTTC. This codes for CASSLTGRDYGYTF. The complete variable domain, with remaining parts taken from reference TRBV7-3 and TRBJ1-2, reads GAGVSQTPSNKVTEKGKYVELRCDPISGHTALYWYRQSLGQGPEFLIYFQGTGAADDSGLPNDRFFAVRPEGSVSTLKIQRTERGDSAVYLCASSLTGRDYGYTFGSGTRLTVV.

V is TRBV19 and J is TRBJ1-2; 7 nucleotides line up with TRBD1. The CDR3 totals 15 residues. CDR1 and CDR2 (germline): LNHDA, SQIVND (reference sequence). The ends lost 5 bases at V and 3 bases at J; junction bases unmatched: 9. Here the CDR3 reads CASSLGRGRDYGYTF. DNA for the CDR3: TGTGCCAGTAGTCTGGGGAGGGGGCGCGACTATGGCTACACCTTC.

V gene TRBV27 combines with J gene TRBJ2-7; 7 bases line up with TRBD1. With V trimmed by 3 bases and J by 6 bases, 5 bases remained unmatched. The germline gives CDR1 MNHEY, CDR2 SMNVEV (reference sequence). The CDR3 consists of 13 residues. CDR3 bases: TGTGCCAGCAGTTTCGGGACAGCTAGCGAGCAGTACTTC. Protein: CASSFGTASEQYF.

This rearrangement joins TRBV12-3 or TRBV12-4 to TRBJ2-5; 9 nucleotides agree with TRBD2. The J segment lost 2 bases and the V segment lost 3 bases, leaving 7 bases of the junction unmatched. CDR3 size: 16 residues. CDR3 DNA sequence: TGTGCCAGCAGTTTCGGCGGGAGGGTCGAGCAAGAGACCCAGTACTTC. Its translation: CASSFGGRVEQETQYF.

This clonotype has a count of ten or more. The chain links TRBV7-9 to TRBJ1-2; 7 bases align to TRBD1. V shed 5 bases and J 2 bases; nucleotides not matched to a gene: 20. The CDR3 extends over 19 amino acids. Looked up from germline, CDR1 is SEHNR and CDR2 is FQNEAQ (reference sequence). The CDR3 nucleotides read TGTGCCAGCAGCGGGTGGGAGGGGGCTTATACGAGTTCGAACTATGGCTACACCTTC. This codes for CASSGWEGAYTSSNYGYTF.

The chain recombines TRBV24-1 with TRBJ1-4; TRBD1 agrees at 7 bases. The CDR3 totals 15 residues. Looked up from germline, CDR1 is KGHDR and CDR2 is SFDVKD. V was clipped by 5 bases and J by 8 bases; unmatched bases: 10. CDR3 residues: CATSARETGIEKLFF. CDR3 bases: TGTGCCACCAGTGCTAGAGAGACAGGGATCGAAAAACTGTTTTTT.

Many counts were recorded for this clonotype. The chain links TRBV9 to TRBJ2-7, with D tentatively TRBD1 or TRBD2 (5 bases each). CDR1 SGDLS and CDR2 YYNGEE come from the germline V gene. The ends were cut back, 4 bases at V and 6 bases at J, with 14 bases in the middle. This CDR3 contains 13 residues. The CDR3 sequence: CASSPTGGREQYF. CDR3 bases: TGTGCCAGCAGCCCCACTGGGGGTCGCGAGCAGTACTTC.

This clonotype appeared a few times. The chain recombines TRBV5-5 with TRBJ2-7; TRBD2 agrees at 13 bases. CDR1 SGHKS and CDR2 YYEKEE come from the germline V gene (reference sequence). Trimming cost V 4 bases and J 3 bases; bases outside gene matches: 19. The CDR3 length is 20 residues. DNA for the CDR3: TGTGCCAGCAGCCCTAAAATACTAGCGGGAGGGCCGGGGCACTACTACGAGCAGTACTTC. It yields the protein CASSPKILAGGPGHYYEQYF.

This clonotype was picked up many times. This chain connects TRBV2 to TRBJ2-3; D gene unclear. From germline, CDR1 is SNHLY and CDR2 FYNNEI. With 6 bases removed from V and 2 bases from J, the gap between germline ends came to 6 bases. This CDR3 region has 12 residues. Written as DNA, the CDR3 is TGTGCCAGCAGGATTGACACAGATACGCAGTATTTT. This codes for CASRIDTDTQYF.

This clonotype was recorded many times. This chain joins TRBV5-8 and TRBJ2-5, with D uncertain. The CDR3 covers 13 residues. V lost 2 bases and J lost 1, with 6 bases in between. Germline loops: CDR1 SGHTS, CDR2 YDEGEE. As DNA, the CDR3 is TGTGCCAGCAGCTTATTAGCCCAAGAGACCCAGTACTTC. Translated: CASSLLAQETQYF.

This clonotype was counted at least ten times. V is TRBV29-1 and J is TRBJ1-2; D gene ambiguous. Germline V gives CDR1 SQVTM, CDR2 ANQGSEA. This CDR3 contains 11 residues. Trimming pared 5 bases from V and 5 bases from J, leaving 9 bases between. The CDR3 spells CSVSEKYGYTF. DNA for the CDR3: TGCAGCGTTTCAGAGAAGTATGGCTACACCTTC.

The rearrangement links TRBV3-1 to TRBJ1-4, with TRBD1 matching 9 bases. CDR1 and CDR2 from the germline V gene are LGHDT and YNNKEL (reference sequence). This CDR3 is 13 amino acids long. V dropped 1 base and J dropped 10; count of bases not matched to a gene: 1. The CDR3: CASSQGQGGKLFF. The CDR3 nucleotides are TGTGCCAGCAGCCAAGGACAGGGGGGAAAACTGTTTTTT.

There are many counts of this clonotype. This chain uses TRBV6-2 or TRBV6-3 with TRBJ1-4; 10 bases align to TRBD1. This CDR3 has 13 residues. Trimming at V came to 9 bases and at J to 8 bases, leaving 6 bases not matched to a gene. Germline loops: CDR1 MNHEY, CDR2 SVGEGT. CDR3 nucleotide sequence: TGTGCCAGTAACCGGGACAGGGGCGAAAAACTGTTTTTT. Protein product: CASNRDRGEKLFF.

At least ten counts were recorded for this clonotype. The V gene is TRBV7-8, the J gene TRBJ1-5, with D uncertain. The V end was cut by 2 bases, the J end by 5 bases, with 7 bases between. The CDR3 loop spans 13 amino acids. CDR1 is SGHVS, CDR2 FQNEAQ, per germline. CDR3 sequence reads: CASSLNTDQPQHF. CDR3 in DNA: TGTGCCAGCAGCTTAAACACGGATCAGCCCCAGCATTTT.

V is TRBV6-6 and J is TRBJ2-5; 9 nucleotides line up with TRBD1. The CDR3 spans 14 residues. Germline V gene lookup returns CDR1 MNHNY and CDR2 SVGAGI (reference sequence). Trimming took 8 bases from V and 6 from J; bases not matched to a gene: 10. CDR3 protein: CASVEQGARQTQYF. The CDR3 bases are TGTGCCAGCGTGGAACAGGGGGCTCGACAGACCCAGTACTTC.

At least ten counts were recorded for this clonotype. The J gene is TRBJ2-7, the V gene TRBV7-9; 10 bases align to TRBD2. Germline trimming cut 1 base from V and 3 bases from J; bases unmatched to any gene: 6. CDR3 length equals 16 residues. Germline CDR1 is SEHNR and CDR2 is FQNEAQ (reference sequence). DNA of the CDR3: TGTGCCAGCAGCTTAGTATCTAGCGGGGGAAGCTACGAGCAGTACTTC. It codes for CASSLVSSGGSYEQYF.

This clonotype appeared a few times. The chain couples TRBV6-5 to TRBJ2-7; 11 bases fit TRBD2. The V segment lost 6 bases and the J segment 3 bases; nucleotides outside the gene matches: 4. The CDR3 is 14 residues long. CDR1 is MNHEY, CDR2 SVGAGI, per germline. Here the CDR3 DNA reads TGTGCCAGCAGATCTCTAGCGGGAGGCTACGAGCAGTACTTC. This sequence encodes CASRSLAGGYEQYF.

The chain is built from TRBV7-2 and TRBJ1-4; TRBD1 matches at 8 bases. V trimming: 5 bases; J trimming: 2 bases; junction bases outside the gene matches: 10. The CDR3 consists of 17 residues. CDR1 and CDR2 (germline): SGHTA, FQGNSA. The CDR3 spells CASSKQGQVGTNEKLFF. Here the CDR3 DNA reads TGTGCCAGCAGCAAACAGGGACAGGTCGGGACTAATGAAAAACTGTTTTTT.

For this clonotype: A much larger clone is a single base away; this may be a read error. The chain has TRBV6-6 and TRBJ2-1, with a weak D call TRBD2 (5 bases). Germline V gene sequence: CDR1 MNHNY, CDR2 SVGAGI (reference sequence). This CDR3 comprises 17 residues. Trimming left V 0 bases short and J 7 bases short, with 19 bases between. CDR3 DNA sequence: TGTGCCAGCAGTTACTCGAGGGAACAAAGTACGTTGAATGAGCAGTTCTTC. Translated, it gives CASSYSREQSTLNEQFF.

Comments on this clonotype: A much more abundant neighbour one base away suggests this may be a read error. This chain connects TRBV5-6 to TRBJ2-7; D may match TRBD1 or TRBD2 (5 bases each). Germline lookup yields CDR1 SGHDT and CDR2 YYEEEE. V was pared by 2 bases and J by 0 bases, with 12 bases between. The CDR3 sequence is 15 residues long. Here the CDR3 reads CASSFRDPSSYEQYF. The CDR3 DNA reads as TGTGCCAGCAGCTTCAGGGACCCGAGCTCCTACGAGCAGTACTTC.

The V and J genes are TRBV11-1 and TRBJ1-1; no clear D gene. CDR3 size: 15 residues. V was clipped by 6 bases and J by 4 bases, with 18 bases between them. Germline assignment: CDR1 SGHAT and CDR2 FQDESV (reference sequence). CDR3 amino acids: CASSPYERVGTEAFF. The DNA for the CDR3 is TGTGCCAGCAGTCCCTATGAGAGGGTGGGCACTGAAGCTTTCTTT.

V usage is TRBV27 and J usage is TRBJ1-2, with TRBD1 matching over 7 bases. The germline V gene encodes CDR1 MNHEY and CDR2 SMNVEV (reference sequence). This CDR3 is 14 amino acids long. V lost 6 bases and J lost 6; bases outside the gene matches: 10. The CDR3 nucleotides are TGTGCCAGCAGCAGATCAGGGGGTGAGAATGGCTACACCTTC. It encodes CASSRSGGENGYTF.

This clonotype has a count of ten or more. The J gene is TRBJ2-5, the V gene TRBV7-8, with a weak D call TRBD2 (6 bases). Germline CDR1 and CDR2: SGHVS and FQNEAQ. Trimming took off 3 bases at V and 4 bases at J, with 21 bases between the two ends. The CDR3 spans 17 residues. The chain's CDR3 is CASSFSRRPRGSETQYF. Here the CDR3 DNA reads TGTGCCAGCAGCTTCTCCCGCAGACCCCGGGGGTCAGAGACCCAGTACTTC. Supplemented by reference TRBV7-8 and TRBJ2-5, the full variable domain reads GAGVSQSPRYKVAKRGQDVALRCDPISGHVSLFWYQQALGQGPEFLTYFQNEAQLDKSGLPSDRFFAERPEGSVSTLKIQRTQQEDSAVYLCASSFSRRPRGSETQYFGPGTRLLVL.

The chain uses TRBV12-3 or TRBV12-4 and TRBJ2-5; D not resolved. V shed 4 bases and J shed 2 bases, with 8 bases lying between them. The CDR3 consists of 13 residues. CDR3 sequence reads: CASSSDGQETQYF. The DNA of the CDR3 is TGTGCCAGCAGTTCCGACGGACAAGAGACCCAGTACTTC.